One and the same sample provided the 16 T cell receptor beta chains below, sequenced in a study of T cell responses to AZD1222 COVID-19 vaccine. Sequenced by immunoSEQ multiplex PCR; TCRdb stores in-frame clones only, minus some. The sample has approximately 150,000 clones, 89% seen once. This material consisted of peripheral blood, taken on day 0 of AZD1222 vaccination. The origin of the receptors is an adult in good health.

A remark on this clone: This may stem from a read error, because a much larger clone lies one nucleotide away. The chain joins TRBV4-2 to TRBJ2-7; TRBD2 matches at 10 bases. CDR1 LGHNA and CDR2 YNFKEQ come from the germline V gene. CDR3 length: 15 residues. V was pared by 4 bases and J by 2 bases, with 5 bases of the junction left unmatched. The CDR3 sequence is CASSPQSGGAYEQYF. Written as DNA, the CDR3 is TGTGCCAGCAGCCCACAGAGCGGGGGGGCCTACGAGCAGTACTTC.

V and J are TRBV28 and TRBJ2-7; D might be TRBD2 (7 bases). V was cut by 8 bases and J by 2 bases, with 16 bases left in between. CDR1 MDHEN and CDR2 SYDVKM come from the germline V gene. The CDR3 is made up of 14 amino acids. CDR3 residues: CASQSGTRPYEQYF. CDR3 nucleotides: TGTGCCAGCCAGAGCGGGACACGACCCTACGAGCAGTACTTC.

The chain has TRBV12-3 or TRBV12-4 and TRBJ2-2; unclear D gene. The CDR3 totals 12 residues. With 6 bases removed from V and 6 bases from J, the gap between germline ends came to 8 bases. Written as DNA, the CDR3 is TGTGCCAGCAGCCTTAGCTCCGGGGAGCTGTTTTTT. This gives the protein CASSLSSGELFF.

This chain uses TRBV28 with TRBJ1-5, with no clear D. Germline lookup yields CDR1 MDHEN and CDR2 SYDVKM. With 6 bases removed from V and 6 bases from J, the gap between germline ends came to 15 bases. The CDR3 loop spans 14 amino acids. The DNA for the CDR3 is TGTGCCAGCAGAATCACCTTCGGCTTTCAGCCCCAGCATTTT. Translating gives CASRITFGFQPQHF.

The chain recombines TRBV3-1 (or the pseudogene TRBV3-2) with TRBJ2-2; 9 bases fit TRBD1. Germline trimming cut 5 bases from V and 4 bases from J; bases unmatched to any gene: 5. The CDR3 consists of 15 residues. Germline values: CDR1 LGHDT, CDR2 YNNKEL (reference sequence). CDR3 nucleotides: TGTGCCAGCAGCGAAGGACAGGGGCCCACCGGGGAGCTGTTTTTT. Protein sequence: CASSEGQGPTGELFF.

The chain carries TRBV6-1 and TRBJ1-2; D unresolved. There are 14 residues in the CDR3. Germline CDR1 is MNHNS and CDR2 is SASEGT. V shed 2 bases and J shed 7 bases, with 14 bases lying between them. The CDR3 here is CASSERADGVGYTF. The CDR3 nucleotides are TGTGCCAGCAGTGAAAGGGCGGATGGGGTTGGCTACACCTTC.

This chain connects TRBV19 to TRBJ2-7; D perhaps matches TRBD2 (6 bases). Trimming stripped 3 bases from V and 2 bases from J, with 8 bases between. Germline V gene data show CDR1 as LNHDA and CDR2 as SQIVND (reference sequence). The CDR3 sequence is 13 residues long. In nucleotides, the CDR3 is TGTGCCAGTAGTATCGCGGGACCCTACGAGCAGTACTTC. Its protein is CASSIAGPYEQYF.

The count of this clone is one. The chain employs TRBV7-8 and TRBJ2-7; D is possibly TRBD2 (6 bases). CDR1 SGHVS and CDR2 FQNEAQ come from the germline V gene. The CDR3 has 14 residues. V shed 0 bases and J shed 3 bases, with 9 bases lying between them. This CDR3 is CASSLAEGHYEQYF. The CDR3 DNA is TGTGCCAGCAGCTTAGCGGAGGGGCACTACGAGCAGTACTTC.

This chain uses TRBV9 with TRBJ2-5; perhaps TRBD2 as D (7 bases). CDR1 and CDR2 (germline): SGDLS, YYNGEE. Trimming took 4 bases from V and 2 from J, leaving 15 bases between them. CDR3 length equals 15 residues. The CDR3 region has the DNA TGTGCCAGCAGCACCAGGGAGGGGGGGCAAGAGACCCAGTACTTC. Its translation: CASSTREGGQETQYF.

The chain links TRBV6-2 or TRBV6-3 to TRBJ2-6; D is possibly TRBD1 (5 bases). CDR1 and CDR2 (germline): MNHEY, SVGEGT. This CDR3 contains 20 residues. V was trimmed by 5 bases and J by 0 bases, leaving 23 bases between them. CDR3 DNA: TGTGCCAGCAGTAGCCAAGGCAACAGGTACACGAGCTCTGGGGCCAACGTCCTGACTTTC. Protein sequence: CASSSQGNRYTSSGANVLTF.

The chain couples TRBV6-5 to TRBJ2-5; D gene unclear. The length of the CDR3 is 14 residues. Between the trimmed V and J ends, which lost 0 bases and 5 bases, there was a span of 10 bases. Germline V lookup: CDR1 MNHEY, CDR2 SVGAGI. CDR3 sequence reads: CASSYSNRVETQYF. The DNA for the CDR3 is TGTGCCAGCAGTTACTCGAATAGGGTGGAGACCCAGTACTTC.

This clone was counted only a few times. The rearrangement joins TRBV5-1 to TRBJ2-7; the D call may be TRBD1 or TRBD2 (6 bases each). V was clipped by 4 bases and J by 3 bases, with 17 bases between them. Germline V CDR1 and CDR2: SGHRS, YFSETQ. The CDR3 runs to 15 residues. In DNA, the CDR3 is TGCGCCAGCAGCCTGGTCGGGGGCCTCGACTACGAGCAGTACTTC. Its protein product is CASSLVGGLDYEQYF.

V is TRBV7-2 and J is TRBJ2-1; no clear D. V lost 1 base, J lost 8 bases, and 12 bases lay in between. CDR3 length: 14 amino acids. CDR1 and CDR2 from the germline V gene are SGHTA and FQGNSA. CDR3 protein: CASSLVGEIDEQFF. The CDR3 DNA reads TGTGCCAGCAGCTTAGTTGGGGAAATCGATGAGCAGTTCTTC.

This chain joins TRBV6-2 or TRBV6-3 and TRBJ2-1; D is perhaps TRBD1 (5 bases). V was clipped by 5 bases and J by 4 bases, with 9 bases between them. CDR3 length equals 13 residues. Germline V gives CDR1 MNHEY, CDR2 SVGEGT. CDR3 in amino acids: CASSQGRYNEQFF. The CDR3 nucleotides read TGTGCCAGCAGTCAGGGCAGATACAATGAGCAGTTCTTC.

V is TRBV4-1 and J is TRBJ2-7; the match to TRBD2 covers 7 bases. J gave up 5 bases and V 0 bases, and 1 base lay outside the gene matches. The length of the CDR3 is 13 residues. Germline CDR1 is MGHRA and CDR2 is YSYEKL. The chain's CDR3 is CASSQEGRDEQYF. CDR3 sequence (DNA): TGCGCCAGCAGCCAAGAGGGGAGGGACGAGCAGTACTTC.

The chain uses TRBV14 and TRBJ2-5; D may be TRBD2 (5 bases). CDR1 is SGHDN, CDR2 FVKESK, per germline. The CDR3 spans 13 residues. Trimming removed 6 bases at V and 7 bases at J, with 15 bases between. CDR3 amino acids: CASSLDLGGTQYF. The CDR3 DNA follows: TGTGCCAGCAGTCTGGATCTCGGAGGGACCCAGTACTTC.